The 24 T cell receptor beta chains presented below share a single source sample, sequenced in a study of siplizumab effects on memory and regulatory T cells. Assay: immunoSEQ multiplex PCR; the TCRdb copy retains only in-frame clones and omits some. The repertoire holds tens of thousands of clones, with roughly 96% as singletons. Sequencing input: naive CD4+ T cells sorted from blood. The receptors stem from a human donor in good health.

A single count supports this clone. The V gene is TRBV7-2, the J gene TRBJ1-1, with D perhaps TRBD1 (5 bases). Trimming shortened V by 1 base and J by 11 bases, and 14 bases separated the two germline ends. CDR1 and CDR2 from the germline V gene are SGHTA and FQGNSA. The CDR3 loop spans 13 amino acids. CDR3 residues: CASSLGPGPSAFF. The CDR3 nucleotides are TGTGCCAGCAGCTTAGGTCCGGGGCCGTCCGCTTTCTTT.

V and J are TRBV7-9 and TRBJ2-3; TRBD1 is a possible D gene (6 bases). CDR3 length equals 14 residues. The V gene lost 3 bases and the J gene lost 1 base, with 8 bases spanning the gap. CDR1 is SEHNR and CDR2 is FQNEAQ in the germline V gene (reference sequence). The CDR3, as DNA: TGTGCCAGCAGCTTTAGGACAGGCACAGATACGCAGTATTTT. It encodes CASSFRTGTDTQYF.

The chain employs TRBV28 and TRBJ2-3; either TRBD1 or TRBD2 may fit D (5 bases each). This CDR3 spans 17 amino acids. V lost 3 bases and J 2 bases, leaving 18 bases between the germline ends. Per germline, CDR1 MDHEN and CDR2 SYDVKM. The CDR3 DNA reads as TGTGCCAGCAGTTTGGGAAGGTGGCAGGGACCCACAGATACGCAGTATTTT. It translates to CASSLGRWQGPTDTQYF.

Written as DNA, the CDR3 is TGTGCCAGCAGTGGGGGATGGGAGGGAGAGACCCAGTACTTC. Translated: CASSGGWEGETQYF. The chain recombines TRBV2 with TRBJ2-5; 7 bases match TRBD2. Germline CDR1 reads SNHLY; CDR2 reads FYNNEI. The CDR3 contains 14 residues. The J segment lost 4 bases and the V segment lost 4 bases, leaving 6 bases of the junction unmatched.

The gene calls are TRBV2 and TRBJ2-2, with 12 nucleotides matching TRBD2. The germline V gene has CDR1 SNHLY and CDR2 FYNNEI. The V and J ends lost 8 bases and 4 bases, in that order; junction bases with no gene match: 5. CDR3 length: 15 amino acids. The CDR3 DNA sequence: TGTGCCAGCCTCGCGACTAGCGGGGGCACCGGGGAGCTGTTTTTT. Translated, it gives CASLATSGGTGELFF.

This clone was recorded once. The chain combines TRBV6-1 with TRBJ2-2; D gene unclear. The CDR3 sequence is 11 residues long. Trimming removed 10 bases from V and 7 bases from J, with 10 bases in between. Per germline, CDR1 MNHNS and CDR2 SASEGT. CDR3: CATIRVGELFF. For the CDR3, the DNA is TGTGCCACCATTCGTGTCGGGGAGCTGTTTTTT.

This chain joins TRBV28 and TRBJ1-2; D perhaps matches TRBD1 (6 bases). V shed 4 bases and J shed 2 bases, with 14 bases lying between them. Looked up from germline, CDR1 is MDHEN and CDR2 is SYDVKM. The CDR3 is 15 amino acids. Here the CDR3 reads CASSSPDSLNYGYTF. As DNA, the CDR3 is TGTGCCAGCAGTTCACCGGACAGCCTCAACTATGGCTACACCTTC.

A remark on this clone: The same CDR3 can be traced to other DNA sequences in this sample. The V gene is TRBV7-3, the J gene TRBJ2-1, with TRBD2 matching 12 bases. The CDR3 is made up of 15 amino acids. V lost 6 bases and J lost 2; bases outside the gene matches: 2. Germline V gene lookup returns CDR1 SGHTA and CDR2 FQGTGA. CDR3 loop: CASSPSGGAYNEQFF. The CDR3 coding sequence is TGTGCCAGCAGTCCTAGCGGGGGGGCCTACAATGAGCAGTTCTTC.

The chain is built from TRBV28 and TRBJ2-5; possibly TRBD1 for D (6 bases). The CDR3 loop spans 13 amino acids. The germline V and J ends were trimmed by 11 bases and 2 bases, with 15 bases remaining between them. Germline assignment: CDR1 MDHEN and CDR2 SYDVKM. CDR3 nucleotide sequence: TGTGCCGGACGACAGGCTCTTCAAGAGACCCAGTACTTC. Translation: CAGRQALQETQYF.

The chain joins TRBV7-9 to TRBJ1-2; perhaps TRBD1 as D (6 bases). The CDR3 totals 16 residues. From germline, CDR1 is SEHNR and CDR2 FQNEAQ (reference sequence). V lost 1 base and J 6 bases, leaving 18 bases between the germline ends. This CDR3 is CASSLVRGALRHGYTF. In DNA form, the CDR3 reads TGTGCCAGCAGCTTAGTTCGGGGGGCCCTTCGGCATGGCTACACCTTC.

The V call is TRBV6-6, the J call TRBJ1-5; D not resolved. CDR3 length equals 16 residues. The germline V and J ends were trimmed by 7 bases and 0 bases, with 16 bases remaining between them. Germline CDR1 and CDR2: MNHNY and SVGAGI (reference sequence). The CDR3 nucleotides read TGTGCCAGCACCAAGCAGGTTGGGAATAGCAATCAGCCCCAGCATTTT. It is translated as CASTKQVGNSNQPQHF.

The chain links TRBV19 to TRBJ1-5; D may be TRBD1 (5 bases). CDR3 length equals 17 residues. Between the trimmed V and J ends, which lost 3 bases and 3 bases, there was a span of 18 bases. Per the germline V gene, CDR1 is LNHDA and CDR2 is SQIVND (reference sequence). CDR3 in DNA: TGTGCCAGTAGTATCGGGCGGGGGGACGGGGACAATCAGCCCCAGCATTTT. Protein product: CASSIGRGDGDNQPQHF.

The chain joins TRBV6-1 to TRBJ2-7, with TRBD1 matching 10 bases. CDR3 length: 15 amino acids. Trimming took 6 bases from V and 0 from J; bases not matched to a gene: 5. From germline, CDR1 is MNHNS and CDR2 SASEGT. DNA for the CDR3: TGTGCCAGCAGGGGACAGGGGTCGATCTCCTACGAGCAGTACTTC. Encoded protein: CASRGQGSISYEQYF.

V usage is TRBV7-2 and J usage is TRBJ2-1; TRBD2 matches at 7 bases. The CDR3 covers 15 residues. Germline-derived CDR1 and CDR2 are SGHTA and FQGNSA. V shed 5 bases, J shed 5 bases, and the junction held 9 bases outside the gene matches. The DNA of the CDR3 is TGTGCCAGCAGCCGGAGAACGGGGGGTCACAATGAGCAGTTCTTC. Protein product: CASSRRTGGHNEQFF.

For the CDR3, the DNA is TGTGCCAGCAGGAGAGGACAGGGTGGGGAGACCCAGTACTTC. Its translation is CASRRGQGGETQYF. This chain links TRBV28 with TRBJ2-5, with 8 bases lining up with TRBD1. The CDR3 spans 14 residues. CDR1 and CDR2 (germline): MDHEN, SYDVKM. V was pared by 6 bases and J by 5 bases, with 8 bases of the junction left unmatched.

CDR3 bases: TGTGCCAGCTCACCTCTCTCCTACGAGCAGTACTTC. Translating gives CASSPLSYEQYF. The chain links TRBV18 to TRBJ2-7; D is unclear. The germline V gene encodes CDR1 KGHSH and CDR2 LQKENI. V was trimmed by 3 bases and J by 0 bases, leaving 3 bases between them. This CDR3 has 12 amino acids. The entire variable domain, with the rest obtained from reference TRBV18 and TRBJ2-7, is as follows: NAGVMQNPRHLVRRRGQEARLRCSPMKGHSHVYWYRQLPEEGLKFMVYLQKENIIDESGMPKERFSAEFPKEGPSILRIQQVVRGDSAAYFCASSPLSYEQYFGPGTRLTVT.

This clone was seen just once. This chain links TRBV28 with TRBJ2-1, with 7 positions matching TRBD1. Germline V gene data show CDR1 as MDHEN and CDR2 as SYDVKM. V dropped 2 bases and J dropped 5; count of bases not matched to a gene: 6. This CDR3 has 15 amino acids. The CDR3: CASSLRDRQNNEQFF. The CDR3 DNA reads as TGTGCCAGCAGTTTAAGGGACAGACAAAACAATGAGCAGTTCTTC. Full variable domain (outside the CDR3, taken from reference TRBV28 and TRBJ2-1): DVKVTQSSRYLVKRTGEKVFLECVQDMDHENMFWYRQDPGLGLRLIYFSYDVKMKEKGDIPEGYSVSREKKERFSLILESASTNQTSMYLCASSLRDRQNNEQFFGPGTRLTVL.

The chain links TRBV6-5 to TRBJ2-1; 9 bases map to TRBD1. CDR3 length: 15 amino acids. Unmatched junction bases numbered 1, after V lost 4 bases and J lost 0 bases. The germline CDR1 and CDR2 sequences are MNHEY and SVGAGI. In nucleotides, the CDR3 is TGTGCCAGCAGTTGGGGACAGGGCTCCTACAATGAGCAGTTCTTC. It translates to CASSWGQGSYNEQFF.

V is TRBV19 and J is TRBJ2-1, with 7 bases lining up with TRBD2. Germline V CDR1 and CDR2: LNHDA, SQIVND (reference sequence). V gave up 3 bases and J gave up 9 bases; unmatched junction bases: 2. This CDR3 is built from 12 residues. The chain's CDR3 is CASSIRGGEQFF. CDR3 nucleotide sequence: TGTGCCAGTAGTATTCGCGGGGGTGAGCAGTTCTTC. The full variable domain, completed using reference TRBV19 and TRBJ2-1, is DGGITQSPKYLFRKEGQNVTLSCEQNLNHDAMYWYRQDPGQGLRLIYYSQIVNDFQKGDIAEGYSVSREKKESFPLTVTSAQKNPTAFYLCASSIRGGEQFFGPGTRLTVL.

This chain uses TRBV29-1 with TRBJ1-3; 9 nucleotides match TRBD1. CDR1 is SQVTM and CDR2 is ANQGSEA in the germline V gene. The CDR3 contains 13 residues. V was pared by 6 bases and J by 3 bases, with 3 bases of the junction left unmatched. This CDR3 reads CSVQGAVGNTIYF. DNA for the CDR3: TGCAGCGTACAGGGGGCTGTTGGAAACACCATATATTTT. Together with reference TRBV29-1 and TRBJ1-3, the CDR3 gives the full variable domain: SAVISQKPSRDICQRGTSLTIQCQVDSQVTMMFWYRQQPGQSLTLIATANQGSEATYESGFVIDKFPISRPNLTFSTLTVSNMSPEDSSIYLCSVQGAVGNTIYFGEGSWLTVV.

The chain uses TRBV11-3 and TRBJ2-3; the D is unclear. The V gene's germline CDR1 is SGHNT and CDR2 YENEEA. V was pared by 1 base and J by 0 bases, with 8 bases between. The CDR3 consists of 15 residues. CDR3 sequence reads: CASSLGATSTDTQYF. In DNA, the CDR3 is TGTGCCAGCAGCTTAGGGGCCACTAGCACAGATACGCAGTATTTT.

V is TRBV18 and J is TRBJ1-1, with 8 bases aligning to TRBD1. Looked up from germline, CDR1 is KGHSH and CDR2 is LQKENI. Trimming removed 3 bases from V and 1 base from J; junction bases left unmatched: 4. This CDR3 is built from 15 residues. This CDR3 is CASSPGQVTNTEAFF. The CDR3 region has the DNA TGTGCCAGCTCACCGGGACAGGTCACGAACACTGAAGCTTTCTTT.

This chain connects TRBV4-2 to TRBJ1-4; D gene unclear. The CDR3 is 12 residues long. The V gene's germline CDR1 is LGHNA and CDR2 YNFKEQ. V was pared by 1 base and J by 8 bases, with 5 bases between. CDR3 sequence: CASSQGDEKLFF. The CDR3 DNA follows: TGTGCCAGCAGCCAAGGTGACGAAAAACTGTTTTTT.

The chain joins TRBV2 to TRBJ1-2, with D unresolved. V lost 3 bases and J 8 bases, leaving 13 bases between the germline ends. This CDR3 is built from 13 residues. Germline V CDR1 and CDR2: SNHLY, FYNNEI. The CDR3 nucleotides are TGTGCCAGCAGTGATTTAGGTTCGTCCGGCTACACCTTC. Translating it yields CASSDLGSSGYTF.